These 29 T cell receptor beta chains were sequenced from one sample in a study of T cell changes during pregnancy in multiple sclerosis (dated by TCRdb to between 2018 and 2021). The method behind the library was the immunoSEQ multiplex PCR assay. As stored in TCRdb, this immuneACCESS dataset retains in-frame rearrangements with V and J assigned. A fraction of the clones does not appear; measured against another copy, unresolved V genes explain less than half of the discrepancy, and the remainder lacks a known reason. This sample gives about 77,000 clones in total; 90% to 95% of them show up just once. Together, the top ten hold 2.6% of the sample. This material consisted of peripheral blood, taken after pregnancy. The receptors originated from a female donor in good health, enrolled as a control in a pregnancy study.

This clone appeared a single time. V gene TRBV7-9 combines with J gene TRBJ1-2; D may be TRBD1 (5 bases). V was clipped by 4 bases and J by 3 bases, with 18 bases between them. Germline V gives CDR1 SEHNR, CDR2 FQNEAQ (reference sequence). There are 16 residues in the CDR3. The CDR3 region is CASSSPGGGNHYGYTF. The CDR3 nucleotides are TGTGCCAGCAGCTCCCCGGGGGGAGGAAATCACTATGGCTACACCTTC.

V is TRBV4-2 and J is TRBJ1-2; D is uncertain. The CDR3 spans 14 residues. Germline-derived CDR1 and CDR2 are LGHNA and YNFKEQ. Between the trimmed V and J ends, which lost 0 bases and 2 bases, there was a span of 7 bases. CDR3 coding DNA: TGTGCCAGCAGCCAAGATCGCAGAAACTATGGCTACACCTTC. Translating it yields CASSQDRRNYGYTF.

This chain links TRBV5-1 with TRBJ2-3, with D unresolved. There are 13 residues in the CDR3. The V end was cut by 4 bases, the J end by 2 bases, with 8 bases between. The germline V gene encodes CDR1 SGHRS and CDR2 YFSETQ. CDR3 nucleotide sequence: TGCGCCAGCAGCCACCGGTACACAGATACGCAGTATTTT. Protein product: CASSHRYTDTQYF. Together with reference TRBV5-1 and TRBJ2-3, the CDR3 gives the full variable domain: KAGVTQTPRYLIKTRGQQVTLSCSPISGHRSVSWYQQTPGQGLQFLFEYFSETQRNKGNFPGRFSGRQFSNSRSEMNVSTLELGDSALYLCASSHRYTDTQYFGPGTRLTVL.

Only one count was recorded for this clone. This chain uses TRBV19 with TRBJ2-7, with D possibly being TRBD2 (6 bases). The CDR3 spans 13 residues. Germline V CDR1 and CDR2: LNHDA, SQIVND (reference sequence). V lost 3 bases and J 7 bases, leaving 13 bases between the germline ends. CDR3: CASSIMSGGEQYF. The DNA of the CDR3 is TGTGCCAGTAGTATCATGTCCGGGGGAGAGCAGTACTTC.

The chain links TRBV19 to TRBJ1-1, with D hard to call. The length of the CDR3 is 14 residues. The V gene lost 1 base and the J gene lost 5 bases, with 11 bases spanning the gap. CDR1 LNHDA and CDR2 SQIVND come from the germline V gene (reference sequence). The CDR3 spells CASSIGVGRTEAFF. CDR3 DNA sequence: TGTGCCAGTAGTATAGGAGTCGGTCGTACTGAAGCTTTCTTT.

The V gene is TRBV7-3, the J gene TRBJ2-6, with D unresolved. V lost 4 bases and J lost 1, with 2 bases in between. The CDR3 covers 13 residues. Germline V CDR1 and CDR2: SGHTA, FQGTGA. The CDR3 is CASSSSGANVLTF. The CDR3 nucleotides are TGTGCCAGCAGCTCGTCTGGGGCCAACGTCCTGACTTTC.

This chain uses TRBV11-2 with TRBJ1-5; 7 bases agree with TRBD1. Germline V lookup: CDR1 SGHAT, CDR2 FQNNGV. With 5 bases clipped from V and 6 bases from J, the junction kept 7 bases outside the gene matches. The CDR3 runs to 14 residues. CDR3 in amino acids: CASSQTGIGQPQHF. In DNA, the CDR3 is TGTGCCAGCAGCCAGACAGGGATCGGTCAGCCCCAGCATTTT. Variable domain in full (rest from reference TRBV11-2 and TRBJ1-5): EAGVAQSPRYKIIEKRQSVAFWCNPISGHATLYWYQQILGQGPKLLIQFQNNGVVDDSQLPKDRFSAERLKGVDSTLKIQPAKLEDSAVYLCASSQTGIGQPQHFGDGTRLSIL.

This rearrangement joins TRBV19 to TRBJ2-7, with 11 bases fitting TRBD2. From germline, CDR1 is LNHDA and CDR2 SQIVND (reference sequence). V was clipped by 7 bases and J by 3 bases; unmatched bases: 11. The CDR3 consists of 16 residues. The CDR3 reads CASTTSGTSGLYEQYF. The CDR3 DNA sequence: TGTGCCAGTACCACGTCCGGGACTAGCGGCCTCTACGAGCAGTACTTC.

This clone was counted a single time. The chain couples TRBV9 to TRBJ2-3; 9 nucleotides line up with TRBD2. The length of the CDR3 is 17 residues. Germline CDR1 SGDLS, CDR2 YYNGEE. V shed 1 base and J 1 base; nucleotides not matched to a gene: 7. CDR3 sequence reads: CASSVSGRRGRTDTQYF. The DNA for the CDR3 is TGTGCCAGCAGCGTAAGCGGGAGGCGAGGTCGCACAGATACGCAGTATTTT.

In its sample, this clone was seen once. Other DNA variants within this sample encode the same CDR3. The chain employs TRBV4-1 and TRBJ2-3; 13 bases match TRBD2. CDR1 MGHRA and CDR2 YSYEKL come from the germline V gene. V lost 2 bases and J lost 6; bases outside the gene matches: 11. The CDR3 length is 18 residues. Here the CDR3 reads CASSQPGLAGSGRDTQYF. In nucleotides, the CDR3 is TGCGCCAGCAGCCAACCGGGACTAGCGGGGTCAGGGCGTGATACGCAGTATTTT.

This sequence joins TRBV18 and TRBJ1-3; tentatively, D is TRBD1 (6 bases). This CDR3 is built from 16 residues. The germline CDR1 and CDR2 sequences are KGHSH and LQKENI. V lost 2 bases to trimming and J lost 4 bases, with 15 bases between them. The chain's CDR3 is CASSPELQGIGNTIYF. CDR3 nucleotide sequence: TGTGCCAGCTCACCAGAGTTGCAGGGGATCGGAAACACCATATATTTT.

This clone was seen a single time. The chain joins TRBV27 to TRBJ2-7; TRBD2 matches 7 bases. Germline values: CDR1 MNHEY, CDR2 SMNVEV (reference sequence). V lost 3 bases, J lost 1 base, and 3 bases stayed unmatched. The CDR3 runs 14 residues. CDR3 bases: TGTGCCAGCAGTTTTAGCGGGTATTCCTACGAGCAGTACTTC. It codes for CASSFSGYSYEQYF.

V usage is TRBV19 and J usage is TRBJ2-1, with TRBD2 identical over 14 bases. V lost 8 bases, J lost 5 bases, and 2 bases stayed unmatched. The CDR3 spans 14 residues. Germline V gene sequence: CDR1 LNHDA, CDR2 SQIVND (reference sequence). The CDR3: CASGTSGRDNEQFF. For the CDR3, the DNA is TGTGCCAGTGGGACTAGCGGGAGAGACAATGAGCAGTTCTTC.

The J gene is TRBJ2-5, the V gene TRBV5-4; TRBD2 agrees at 8 bases. CDR1 and CDR2 (germline): SGHNT, YYREEE (reference sequence). V shed 3 bases, J shed 5 bases, and the junction held 9 bases outside the gene matches. The CDR3 spans 15 residues. CDR3 in DNA: TGTGCCAGCAGCTCGAACGGGGGGGCAGGGGAGACCCAGTACTTC. It is translated as CASSSNGGAGETQYF.

CDR3 sequence reads: CASSLDRETQYF. CDR3 sequence (DNA): TGCGCCAGCAGCTTGGACAGGGAGACCCAGTACTTC. The chain recombines TRBV5-1 with TRBJ2-5; D might be TRBD1 (5 bases). V was pared by 0 bases and J by 5 bases, with 5 bases between. This CDR3 is built from 12 residues. Germline CDR1 reads SGHRS; CDR2 reads YFSETQ.

Here the CDR3 reads CASSPPLGREGPGHSYEQYF. CDR3 DNA sequence: TGTGCCAGCAGCCCACCTCTTGGGCGGGAGGGCCCCGGGCACTCCTACGAGCAGTACTTC. The rearrangement uses TRBV14 and TRBJ2-7, with 9 bases aligning to TRBD2. This CDR3 is built from 20 residues. The germline V gene has CDR1 SGHDN and CDR2 FVKESK. The V gene end was trimmed by 4 bases and the J gene end by 0 bases; junction bases not matched to a gene: 19.

This chain joins TRBV6-5 and TRBJ1-1; 7 bases are a match to TRBD1. The CDR3 loop spans 15 amino acids. The V gene end was trimmed by 6 bases and the J gene end by 3 bases; junction bases not matched to a gene: 10. Germline lookup yields CDR1 MNHEY and CDR2 SVGAGI. The CDR3 DNA sequence: TGTGCCAGCAGGCTAAACAGGGGTGGGGACACTGAAGCTTTCTTT. This sequence encodes CASRLNRGGDTEAFF.

The V call is TRBV7-2, the J call TRBJ2-1; D unclear. The CDR3 contains 15 residues. Trimming cost V 5 bases and J 9 bases, with 20 bases left between them. The germline V gene has CDR1 SGHTA and CDR2 FQGNSA. The DNA for the CDR3 is TGTGCCAGCAGCCCGGGTCGCTACTCCTACGGTGAGCAGTTCTTC. This encodes CASSPGRYSYGEQFF.

CDR3 amino acids: CASNYRAYNEQFF. CDR3 sequence (DNA): TGTGCCAGCAACTACAGGGCTTACAATGAGCAGTTCTTC. The V gene is TRBV2, the J gene TRBJ2-1; tentatively, D is TRBD1 (6 bases). This CDR3 comprises 13 residues. CDR1 and CDR2 (germline): SNHLY, FYNNEI. V lost 7 bases to trimming and J lost 4 bases, with 11 bases between them.

This clone appeared once. The chain couples TRBV29-1 to TRBJ2-2, with D maybe TRBD2 (6 bases). The CDR3 totals 13 residues. The germline CDR1 and CDR2 sequences are SQVTM and ANQGSEA. Trimming pared 6 bases from V and 7 bases from J, leaving 15 bases between. DNA for the CDR3: TGCAGCGTCCGGGCGGGGACGGGCGGGGAGCTGTTTTTT. It specifies CSVRAGTGGELFF.

The chain has TRBV18 and TRBJ1-4; D perhaps matches TRBD1 (6 bases). V was pared by 4 bases and J by 4 bases, with 10 bases between. This CDR3 contains 14 residues. The germline CDR1 and CDR2 sequences are KGHSH and LQKENI. The DNA for the CDR3 is TGTGCCAGCTCACAATACAGGGATAATGAAAAACTGTTTTTT. This encodes CASSQYRDNEKLFF.

The rearrangement uses TRBV29-1 and TRBJ2-7; possibly TRBD2 for D (6 bases). Germline V gene sequence: CDR1 SQVTM, CDR2 ANQGSEA. Trimming took 6 bases from V and 6 from J, leaving 18 bases between them. This CDR3 region has 13 residues. CDR3 in DNA: TGCAGCGTGACGGGACTGGGGGGATTCGAGCAGTACTTC. It yields the protein CSVTGLGGFEQYF.

This clone was seen just once. The chain couples TRBV27 to TRBJ1-5; D is undetermined. Germline V CDR1 and CDR2: MNHEY, SMNVEV (reference sequence). This CDR3 is built from 14 residues. Trimming took off 7 bases at V and 3 bases at J, with 13 bases between the two ends. As DNA, the CDR3 is TGTGCCAGCAACCCAGGCCGGGACAATCAGCCCCAGCATTTT. Translating it yields CASNPGRDNQPQHF.

This chain connects TRBV10-1 to TRBJ2-5; 7 nucleotides line up with TRBD1. The germline V gene encodes CDR1 WNHNN and CDR2 SYGVQD (reference sequence). CDR3 size: 16 residues. V shed 0 bases and J 1 base; nucleotides not matched to a gene: 5. CDR3 sequence: CASSESGTEPQETQYF. The CDR3 region has the DNA TGCGCCAGCAGTGAGTCAGGGACAGAGCCCCAAGAGACCCAGTACTTC.

This clone occurred once. This chain joins TRBV25-1 and TRBJ2-5; the match to TRBD1 covers 10 bases. Germline assignment: CDR1 MGHDK and CDR2 SYGVNS. Trimming removed 6 bases from V and 5 bases from J; junction bases left unmatched: 6. The CDR3 covers 14 residues. CDR3 in amino acids: CASRSTGGRETQYF. The CDR3 coding sequence is TGTGCCAGCAGATCGACAGGGGGCAGGGAGACCCAGTACTTC.

This clone was observed once. The chain uses TRBV5-6 and TRBJ2-7, with D perhaps TRBD1 (6 bases). Germline V CDR1 and CDR2: SGHDT, YYEEEE. V lost 1 base and J lost 6, with 8 bases in between. The CDR3 is 12 amino acids. CDR3 amino acids: CASSLTGFEQYF. The CDR3 nucleotides are TGTGCCAGCAGCTTGACAGGGTTCGAGCAGTACTTC.

This chain connects TRBV19 to TRBJ1-4; the D is unclear. The V end was cut by 6 bases, the J end by 11 bases, with 13 bases between. Looked up from germline, CDR1 is LNHDA and CDR2 is SQIVND (reference sequence). CDR3 length: 12 amino acids. The CDR3: CASSPGPGKLFF. CDR3 nucleotides: TGTGCCAGTAGCCCGGGCCCGGGGAAACTGTTTTTT.

The chain employs TRBV4-1 and TRBJ2-5, with 8 bases identical to TRBD2. The length of the CDR3 is 13 residues. V gave up 4 bases and J gave up 5 bases; unmatched junction bases: 3. CDR1 is MGHRA and CDR2 is YSYEKL in the germline V gene. CDR3 sequence (DNA): TGCGCCAGCAGCCGCGGGGGGCCGGAGACCCAGTACTTC. It encodes CASSRGGPETQYF.

This clone has a handful of counts. The genes are TRBV13 and TRBJ2-7; D unresolved. Looked up from germline, CDR1 is PRHDT and CDR2 is FYEKMQ (reference sequence). Trimming removed 1 base at V and 0 bases at J, with 7 bases between. The CDR3 spans 14 residues. The CDR3, as DNA: TGTGCCAGCAGCTTAGTTAGTGCCTCCTACGAGCAGTACTTC. It translates to CASSLVSASYEQYF.